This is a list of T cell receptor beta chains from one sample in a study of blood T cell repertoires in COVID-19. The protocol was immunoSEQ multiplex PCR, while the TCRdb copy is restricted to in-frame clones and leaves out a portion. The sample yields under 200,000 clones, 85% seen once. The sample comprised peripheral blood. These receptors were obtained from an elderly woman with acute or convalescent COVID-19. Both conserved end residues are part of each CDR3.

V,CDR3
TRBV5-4,CASSLGLAGVVTGELFF
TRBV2,CASSGGDRVEQFF
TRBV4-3,CASSQGGRGFNTEAFF
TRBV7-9,CASSPPGVGTDTQYF
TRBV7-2,CASSLRGASEKLFF
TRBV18,CASSPPGREETQYF
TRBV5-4,CASSLMAGGPLEQYF
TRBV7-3,CASSSTGQGYSDNEQFF
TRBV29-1,CSVGDRGSYNEQFF
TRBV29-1,CSVADTNSGNTIYF
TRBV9,CASSVVRGEQFF
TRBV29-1,CSVVSSGGETQYF
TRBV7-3,CASSLIGGTGNTGELFF
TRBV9,CASSVEGLSSYNEQFF
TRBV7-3,CASTGQAIAGELFF
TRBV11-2,CASSASGQGYEQYF
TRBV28,CASSLRSNYGYTF
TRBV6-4,CASRKSGAAGELFF
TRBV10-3,CAISESGYNSPLHF